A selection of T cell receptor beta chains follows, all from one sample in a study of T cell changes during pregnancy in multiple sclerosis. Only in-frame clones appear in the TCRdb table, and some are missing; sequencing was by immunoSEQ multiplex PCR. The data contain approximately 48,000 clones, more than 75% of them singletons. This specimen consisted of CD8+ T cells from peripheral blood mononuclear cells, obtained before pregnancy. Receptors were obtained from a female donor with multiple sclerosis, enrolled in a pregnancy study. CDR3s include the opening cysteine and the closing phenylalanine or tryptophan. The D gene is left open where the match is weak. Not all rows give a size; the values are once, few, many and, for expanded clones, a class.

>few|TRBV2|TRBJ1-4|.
TGTGCCAGCAGAGAAGGGCGGGAGGGCACCGAGGGCTTTTTT
CASREGREGTEGFF
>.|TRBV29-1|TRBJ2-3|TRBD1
TGCAGCGTTTGGGGGCACCGGGACAGGGGAACAGATACGCAGTATTTT
CSVWGHRDRGTDTQYF
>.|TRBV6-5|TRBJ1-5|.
TGTGCCAGCAGCGGCGGGTTGGATCAGCCCCAGCATTTT
CASSGGLDQPQHF
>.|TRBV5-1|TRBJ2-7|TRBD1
TGCGCCAGCAGCTTGGGGGGACAGACCTACGAGCAGTACTTC
CASSLGGQTYEQYF
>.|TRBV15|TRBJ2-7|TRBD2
TGTGCCACCAGCGCTCGGACTAGCGGGTACTACGAGCAGTACTTC
CATSARTSGYYEQYF
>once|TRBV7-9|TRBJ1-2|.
TGTGCCAGCCCCTTCGGCTTACCGACAGGCTATGGCTACACCTTC
CASPFGLPTGYGYTF
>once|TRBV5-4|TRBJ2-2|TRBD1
TGTGCCAGCAGGAGGACAGGGGCATACACCGGGGAGCTGTTTTTT
CASRRTGAYTGELFF
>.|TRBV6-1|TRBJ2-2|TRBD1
TGTGCCAGCCAGGACAGGGCTGAATCCGGGGAGCTGTTTTTT
CASQDRAESGELFF
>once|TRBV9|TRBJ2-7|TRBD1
TGTGCCAGCAGCGTAGAGTCCGGGACAGGGTACCACGAGCAGTACTTC
CASSVESGTGYHEQYF
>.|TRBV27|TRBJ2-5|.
TGTGCCGTCCACTCGGGGGAGACCCAGTACTTC
CAVHSGETQYF
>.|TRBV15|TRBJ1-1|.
TGTGCCACTTTTGGACACAAGAACACTGAAGCTTTCTTT
CATFGHKNTEAFF
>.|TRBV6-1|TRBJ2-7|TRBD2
TGTGCCAGCTTCCCGAGAGCGGGGGGGTACGAGCAGTACTTC
CASFPRAGGYEQYF
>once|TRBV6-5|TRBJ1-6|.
TGTGCCAGCAGTGGGGGCTCCCCCCCCCACTTT
CASSGGSPPHF
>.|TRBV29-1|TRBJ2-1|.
TGCAGCGTTGAAGGCTGGGGGTGGGGGGCCTACAATGAGCAGTTCTTC
CSVEGWGWGAYNEQFF